Shown below are 17 T cell receptor beta chains from a single sample sequenced in a study of monozygotic twins with inflammatory bowel disease. Reanalyzing the 5' RACE reads, TCRdb keeps one entry per CDR3 protein, without DNA. The sample table includes 310,000 or so distinct CDR3 sequences. Material: blood. The source of these receptors is a human donor with ulcerative colitis or Crohn's disease, or a healthy co-twin of an affected twin (not recorded which).

This chain links TRBV7-6 with TRBJ2-1; TCRdb's D gene call, TRBD1, goes unchecked for lack of DNA. CDR1 and CDR2 from the germline V gene are SGHVS and FNYEAQ. There are 15 residues in the CDR3. CDR3 sequence: CASSPTGQGYNEQFF.

This chain uses TRBV29-1 with TRBJ1-3. Germline V gene lookup returns CDR1 SQVTM and CDR2 ANQGSEA. The CDR3 extends over 13 amino acids. Here the CDR3 reads CSVEASSGNTIYF.

The chain employs TRBV12-3 or TRBV12-4 and TRBJ1-1. The CDR3 extends over 11 amino acids. The CDR3 sequence: CASSFWGRAFF.

The chain uses TRBV20-1 and TRBJ2-7; TCRdb gives TRBD1 as the D gene, but with no DNA this cannot be confirmed. The CDR3 is 16 residues long. Germline V CDR1 and CDR2: DFQATT, SNEGSKA (reference sequence). The CDR3 loop reads CSAFNLAGGQTYEQYF.

The chain couples TRBV27 to TRBJ2-1; absent DNA, TCRdb's TRBD2 call cannot be checked. The CDR3 is 14 residues long. Germline V CDR1 and CDR2: MNHEY, SMNVEV (reference sequence). The CDR3 reads CASSLRGLNNEQFF.

The CDR3 here is CSGAEAGNTIYF. The chain employs TRBV29-1 and TRBJ1-3. From germline, CDR1 is SQVTM and CDR2 ANQGSEA. The length of the CDR3 is 12 residues.

This chain uses TRBV5-6 with TRBJ1-1; the D call of TRBD1 rests on TCRdb alone, since no DNA is present to check it. CDR1 is SGHDT, CDR2 YYEEEE, per germline. The CDR3 length is 16 residues. The CDR3: CASSGRLIRMNTEAFF. Filled out from reference TRBV5-6 and TRBJ1-1, the complete variable domain reads DAGVTQSPTHLIKTRGQQVTLRCSPKSGHDTVSWYQQALGQGPQFIFQYYEEEERQRGNFPDRFSGHQFPNYSSELNVNALLLGDSALYLCASSGRLIRMNTEAFFGQGTRLTVV.

The V call is TRBV20-1, the J call TRBJ2-1; TCRdb selects TRBD2, and the lack of DNA leaves this call unchecked. Germline-derived CDR1 and CDR2 are DFQATT and SNEGSKA (reference sequence). The CDR3 runs to 15 residues. CDR3 protein: CSASPAGGPYNEQFF.

V usage is TRBV4-1 and J usage is TRBJ1-3. The CDR3 spans 17 residues. The germline CDR1 and CDR2 sequences are MGHRA and YSYEKL. This CDR3 is CASSQRDSGFSGNTIYF.

The chain is built from TRBV29-1 and TRBJ2-7; TCRdb designates TRBD2, a call that cannot be tested without DNA. The CDR3 spans 13 residues. Germline V gene lookup returns CDR1 SQVTM and CDR2 ANQGSEA. The CDR3 loop reads CSTWGQDSGEQYF.

The chain is built from TRBV20-1 and TRBJ2-7; TCRdb indicates TRBD1, and absent DNA this call remains unverified. Germline assignment: CDR1 DFQATT and CDR2 SNEGSKA (reference sequence). The CDR3 sequence is 14 residues long. CDR3 sequence: CSAPRGFPLYEQYF.

V gene TRBV5-1 combines with J gene TRBJ2-2; TCRdb names TRBD1, which stays unverified in the absence of DNA. Germline V gene data show CDR1 as SGHRS and CDR2 as YFSETQ. This CDR3 is 16 amino acids long. Here the CDR3 reads CASSTDRRANTGELFF.

This sequence joins TRBV6-2 or TRBV6-3 and TRBJ1-5. The CDR3 has 14 residues. The germline gives CDR1 MNHEY, CDR2 SVGEGT. The CDR3 is CASSYLTVGEPQHF.

The CDR3 sequence is CASTMGGGGEAFF. The rearrangement joins TRBV6-6 to TRBJ1-1; TCRdb outputs TRBD1, but without DNA this stays unchecked. There are 13 residues in the CDR3. The germline CDR1 and CDR2 sequences are MNHNY and SVGAGI (reference sequence).

The chain combines TRBV20-1 with TRBJ1-4; there is no DNA to check the TCRdb D call of TRBD1. Looked up from germline, CDR1 is DFQATT and CDR2 is SNEGSKA (reference sequence). CDR3 length: 12 amino acids. The CDR3 here is CSAAGQLEKLFF.

This rearrangement joins TRBV6-1 to TRBJ2-5; TCRdb returns TRBD1, unconfirmable since there is no DNA. CDR3 length: 15 residues. Per the germline V gene, CDR1 is MNHNS and CDR2 is SASEGT. The CDR3 sequence: CASSLPGGGQETQYF.

The chain recombines TRBV7-2 with TRBJ2-5; TCRdb lists TRBD1, though no DNA is available to test this call. This CDR3 has 17 residues. Per the germline V gene, CDR1 is SGHTA and CDR2 is FQGNSA. The CDR3 region is CASSLEFRRGRGETQYF. Variable domain in full (rest from reference TRBV7-2 and TRBJ2-5): GAGVSQSPSNKVTEKGKDVELRCDPISGHTALYWYRQSLGQGLEFLIYFQGNSAPDKSGLPSDRFSAERTGGSVSTLTIQRTQQEDSAVYLCASSLEFRRGRGETQYFGPGTRLLVL.